This note documents a single TCR beta chain sequence. These data come from a study of T-cell memory formation after mild COVID-19. The CDR3 is made up of 15 amino acids. Trimming cost V 5 bases and J 3 bases; bases outside gene matches: 5. Germline V gene data show CDR1 as MNHEY and CDR2 as SVGEGT. Using its own MiXCR run on the 5' RACE reads, TCRdb lists one record per CDR3 protein. The sample has around 140,000 distinct CDR3 sequences, less than 20% seen once. The chain couples TRBV6-2 or TRBV6-3 to TRBJ2-1; TRBD2 aligns across 9 bases. The clonotype comes from an adult woman who had mild COVID-19 (a few samples of this study predate the infection). Cell type and time point are not known. The sample comprised PBMCs or a T cell subset sorted from them (not recorded which). The CDR3 coding sequence is TGTGCCAGCAGTCCAGCGGGAGGAAACTACAATGAGCAGTTCTTC. Protein: CASSPAGGNYNEQFF.